This TCR beta chain was observed in a study of beta chain features in type 1 diabetes. Study conclusions and caveats: In every one of the four CD4+ subsets, TCRB CDR3s were moderately but significantly shorter in Type 1 diabetes patients. The similarity of naive, central memory and Treg TCRB repertoires appeared greater among patients than among healthy donors.

V lost 6 bases, J lost 4 bases, and 11 bases stayed unmatched. The germline V gene encodes CDR1 MGHDK and CDR2 SYGVNS. The CDR3 is made up of 16 amino acids. As every portion of the isolated RNA was reverse transcribed, the sequencing read expressed TCRB transcripts. Method: immunoSEQ multiplex PCR; TCRdb's copy keeps in-frame clones and lacks some. The sample carries roughly 340,000 clones, roughly an eighth recorded once. Each of the CD4+ naive, central memory, regulatory and stem cell-like memory populations was sorted via CD45RO/CCR7/CD25/CD127/CD95/CD27. In all sorted populations, purity surpassed 95%. With respect to this clone: Its specificity is not known.

Specimen: naive CD4+ T cells from blood. This sequence was found in a woman under 30 with type 1 diabetes. The chain carries TRBV25-1 and TRBJ1-2; 10 bases agree with TRBD1. The CDR3 protein is CASSLSHRDRGYGYTF. The CDR3 DNA sequence: TGTGCCAGCAGCCTTTCTCACCGGGACAGGGGCTATGGCTACACCTTC.